This T cell receptor (beta chain) was recorded in a study of blood T cell repertoires in COVID-19 (dated by TCRdb to the early 2020s). For the study in its entirety: The collaborator samples originated in the United States, Italy and Spain and spanned the acute and convalescent phases of COVID-19. The repertoires were made available in a free public database intended to serve as a resource for research on the immune response to SARS-CoV-2. The dataset comprised deeply sampled blood TCRbeta repertoires from subjects exposed to, actively infected with, or recovered from COVID-19. The samples were drawn from two sources: the first 160 participants of the ongoing ImmuneRACE study, and 1,000 to 1,500 subjects contributed by 6 global collaborators. Where available, HLA class I and class II types were taken from metadata supplied by the sample provider and were not determined by assay-based typing. Nearly every sample came with metadata listing a de-identified subject ID, COVID-19 status, age in years and sex. The prospective study material was composed of cDNA or gDNA derived from T cells, B-cell-depleted T cells, or PBMCs. The paper's findings and limits, for the study overall: How much clinical and demographic metadata was included differed by source and by participant, and the metadata was provided uncurated.

As to this clone: Its recognized antigen is unknown. The record has no base qualities; no much larger clone is one base away.

Participants in the prospective study were enrolled through a virtual design, were aged roughly 18 to 100 years, and lived in approximately 25 United States geographic areas. To assign participants to cohorts, the prospective study relied on clinical history that participants themselves reported in a screening survey and a study questionnaire. In the prospective study, mobile phlebotomists collected whole blood, serum and a nasopharyngeal or oropharyngeal swab from each participant. Additional blood draws and questionnaires over an approximately 2-month period could optionally be provided by prospective study participants. Before DNA extraction, blood samples from the prospective study were shipped at room temperature or frozen. The immunoSEQ Assay, a bias-controlled multiplex PCR, was used to amplify TCRbeta CDR3 regions from genomic DNA. From the authors' description of their analysis: Within the assay, amplification of reference gene primers was used to estimate how many nucleated cells each sample contained. To quantify the absolute abundance of each unique TCRbeta CDR3 rearrangement, sequence reads were collapsed and filtered. For each sample, productive Simpson clonality was calculated by taking the square root of Simpson's diversity index across productive rearrangements. Entries here come from immuneACCESS through TCRdb and include only in-frame sequences with V and J called. Some clones fail to appear in such tables; in the studies checked, an unresolved V gene covers under half of the shortfall, and the cause of the remainder is unknown. V and J calls and clone size come straight from that table; D and trimming were deduced from the DNA. The sample contains about 220,000 clones, 85% to 90% of them found a single time. The ten largest account for over 12% of the sample.

The sequenced sample was PBMCs or T cells enriched from blood (not recorded which). The receptor comes from a woman aged 50 to 60 with acute COVID-19.

CDR3 protein: CASSPIGGGYNEQFF. The DNA is as follows: TGTGCCAGCAGCCCCATAGGCGGGGGGTACAATGAGCAGTTCTTC. Recombination linked TRBV11-1 to TRBJ2-1; TRBD2 aligns with 8 central bases. The CDR3 runs 15 residues from the cysteine to the phenylalanine. The CDR3 DNA has 45 bases and is translated from base 1. For this chain, trimming is 5 bases at the V end and 4 bases at the J end, and the number of junction bases without a gene match is 7. Sequences SGHAT (CDR1) and FQDESV (CDR2) are obtained from the germline V gene (reference sequence). Outside the CDR3, residues come from the reference TRBV11-1 and TRBJ2-1 proteins, so the full variable domain is: EAEVAQSPRYKITEKSQAVAFWCDPISGHATLYWYRQILGQGPELLVQFQDESVVDDSQLPKDRFSAERLKGVDSTLKIQPAELGDSAMYLCASSPIGGGYNEQFFGPGTRLTVL.